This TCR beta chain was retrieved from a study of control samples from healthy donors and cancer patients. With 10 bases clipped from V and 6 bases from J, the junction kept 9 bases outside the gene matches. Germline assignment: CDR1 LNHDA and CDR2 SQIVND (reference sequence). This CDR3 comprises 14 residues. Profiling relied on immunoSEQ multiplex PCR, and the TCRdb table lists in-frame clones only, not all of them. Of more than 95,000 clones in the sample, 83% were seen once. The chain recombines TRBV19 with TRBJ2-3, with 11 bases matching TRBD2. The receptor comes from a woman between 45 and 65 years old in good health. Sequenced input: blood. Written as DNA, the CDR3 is TGTGCCACTCTAGCGGGGGGACCCTGGGATACGCAGTATTTT. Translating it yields CATLAGGPWDTQYF. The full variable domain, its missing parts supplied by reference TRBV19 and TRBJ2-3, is DGGITQSPKYLFRKEGQNVTLSCEQNLNHDAMYWYRQDPGQGLRLIYYSQIVNDFQKGDIAEGYSVSREKKESFPLTVTSAQKNPTAFYLCATLAGGPWDTQYFGPGTRLTVL.